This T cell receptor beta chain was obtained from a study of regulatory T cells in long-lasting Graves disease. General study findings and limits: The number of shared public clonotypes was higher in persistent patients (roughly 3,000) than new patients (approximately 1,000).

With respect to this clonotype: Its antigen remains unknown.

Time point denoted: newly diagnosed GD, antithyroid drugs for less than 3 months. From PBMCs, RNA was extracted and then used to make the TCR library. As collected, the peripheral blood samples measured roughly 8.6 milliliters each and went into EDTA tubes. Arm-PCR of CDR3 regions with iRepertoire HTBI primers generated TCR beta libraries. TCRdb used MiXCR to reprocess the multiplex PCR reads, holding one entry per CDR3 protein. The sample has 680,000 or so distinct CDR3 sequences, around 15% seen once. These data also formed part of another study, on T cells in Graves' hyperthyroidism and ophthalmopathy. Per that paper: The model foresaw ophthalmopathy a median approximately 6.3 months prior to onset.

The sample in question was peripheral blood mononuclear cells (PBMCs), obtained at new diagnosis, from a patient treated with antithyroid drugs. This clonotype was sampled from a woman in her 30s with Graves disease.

In DNA form, the CDR3 reads TGTGCCAGTAGTATTTTCGGTGGACAGGGATCCTACGAGCAGTACTTC. It translates to CASSIFGGQGSYEQYF. The chain is built from TRBV19 and TRBJ2-7; TRBD1 matches at 8 bases. Germline CDR1 and CDR2: LNHDA and SQIVND (reference sequence). The junction had 8 bases not matched to a gene; V was cut back by 3 bases and J by 1 base. This CDR3 contains 16 residues.